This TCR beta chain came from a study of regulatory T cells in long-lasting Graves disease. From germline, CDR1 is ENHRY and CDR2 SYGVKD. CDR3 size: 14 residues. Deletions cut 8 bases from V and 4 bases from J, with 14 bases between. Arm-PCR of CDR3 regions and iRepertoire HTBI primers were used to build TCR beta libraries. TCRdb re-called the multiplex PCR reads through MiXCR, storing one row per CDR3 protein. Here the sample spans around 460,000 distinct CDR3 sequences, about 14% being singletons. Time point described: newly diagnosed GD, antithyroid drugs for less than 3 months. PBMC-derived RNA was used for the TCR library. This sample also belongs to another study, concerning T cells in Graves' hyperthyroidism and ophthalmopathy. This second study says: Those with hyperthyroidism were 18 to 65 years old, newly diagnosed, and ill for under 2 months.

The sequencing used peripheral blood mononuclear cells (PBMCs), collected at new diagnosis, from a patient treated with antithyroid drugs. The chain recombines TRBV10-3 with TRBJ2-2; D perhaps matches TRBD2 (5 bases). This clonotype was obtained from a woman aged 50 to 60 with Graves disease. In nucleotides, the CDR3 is TGTGCCATCTCCTACGGGGTAGTCACCGGGGAGCTGTTTTTT. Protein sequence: CAISYGVVTGELFF.